This T cell receptor (beta chain) is drawn from a study of beta chain features in type 1 diabetes. Overall study findings and caveats: Amplification by PCR could prefer shorter templates, with the same effect in patients and controls.

TCRB transcripts that were expressed got sequenced, as all of the isolated RNA had been reverse transcribed. This table comes from immunoSEQ multiplex PCR, and its TCRdb copy is limited to in-frame clones, with some not included. Counted here are 150,000 or so clones, roughly 10% occurring once; the ten biggest clones make up about 0.6%. This clone was counted between two and nine times. Its antigen is currently unknown. J gave up 5 bases and V 3 bases, and 12 bases lay outside the gene matches. Germline CDR1 SGHRS, CDR2 YFSETQ. This CDR3 has 16 amino acids. The chain employs TRBV5-1 and TRBJ2-5, with 8 positions matching TRBD2. Sequenced sample: central memory CD4+ T cells from blood. The receptor comes from a woman in her forties in good health. CDR3 DNA: TGCGCCAGCAGCTCCTCTGGTAGCGGGGAGGGGGAGACCCAGTACTTC. Its translation is CASSSSGSGEGETQYF.